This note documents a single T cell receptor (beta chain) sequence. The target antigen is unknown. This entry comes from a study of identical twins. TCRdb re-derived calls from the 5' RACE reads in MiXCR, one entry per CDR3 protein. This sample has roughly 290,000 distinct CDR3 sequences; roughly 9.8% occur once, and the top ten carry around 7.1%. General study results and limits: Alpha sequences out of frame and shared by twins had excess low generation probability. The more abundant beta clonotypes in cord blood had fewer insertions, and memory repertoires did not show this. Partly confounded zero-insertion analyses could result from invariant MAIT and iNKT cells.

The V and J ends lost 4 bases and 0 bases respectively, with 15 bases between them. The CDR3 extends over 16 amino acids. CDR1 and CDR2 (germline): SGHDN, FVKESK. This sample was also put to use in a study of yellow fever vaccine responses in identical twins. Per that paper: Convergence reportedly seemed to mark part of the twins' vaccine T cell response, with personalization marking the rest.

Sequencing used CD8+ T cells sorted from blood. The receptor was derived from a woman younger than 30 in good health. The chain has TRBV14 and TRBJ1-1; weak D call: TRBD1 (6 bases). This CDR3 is CASSPLAGVMNTEAFF. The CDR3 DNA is TGTGCCAGCAGCCCCCTAGCAGGGGTTATGAACACTGAAGCTTTCTTT.